Reported below is one T cell receptor (beta chain). The sample comes from a study of CD8 T cells in Susac syndrome. Trimming removed 0 bases at V and 5 bases at J, with 12 bases between. Germline loops: CDR1 SGHTA, CDR2 FQGTGA. This CDR3 is 15 amino acids long. An amount of RNA that ranged from roughly 0.5 to 1 ug was reverse transcribed with random hexamers. The method of amplification for TCR beta CDR3 was immunoSEQ multiplex PCR, covering 54 Vbeta and 13 Jbeta. TCRdb re-analysed the immunoSEQ multiplex PCR reads in MiXCR, keeping a single row per CDR3 protein. The sample records under 95,000 distinct CDR3 sequences, around 94% being singletons.

This rearrangement joins TRBV7-3 to TRBJ2-3; TRBD2 is a possible D gene (5 bases). Material for sequencing was CD4+ T cells from PBMCs. The origin of this receptor is a human donor with Susac syndrome. CDR3 in amino acids: CASSLTSSTIDTQYF. In DNA form, the CDR3 reads TGTGCCAGCAGCTTAACGTCTAGCACCATAGATACGCAGTATTTT. Supplemented by reference TRBV7-3 and TRBJ2-3, the full variable domain reads GAGVSQTPSNKVTEKGKYVELRCDPISGHTALYWYRQSLGQGPEFLIYFQGTGAADDSGLPNDRFFAVRPEGSVSTLKIQRTERGDSAVYLCASSLTSSTIDTQYFGPGTRLTVL.